The next 18 T cell receptor beta chains were all read from a single sample in a study of T-cell memory formation after mild COVID-19. TCRdb reprocessed the 5' RACE reads with MiXCR, giving one entry per CDR3 protein. The data show some 210,000 distinct CDR3 sequences, under 30% seen once. Sequencing input: PBMCs or a T cell subset sorted from them (not recorded which). These receptors came from an adult woman who had mild COVID-19 (a few samples of this study predate the infection). Cell type and time point are not known.

The chain is built from TRBV6-2 or TRBV6-3 and TRBJ2-3; the D gene could be TRBD1 or TRBD2 (6 bases each). V was cut by 5 bases and J by 5 bases, with 17 bases left in between. This CDR3 spans 15 amino acids. CDR1 is MNHEY, CDR2 SVGEGT, per germline. The CDR3 DNA sequence: TGTGCCAGCAGTAAGTCGGAGGAGGGGGGAGATACGCAGTATTTT. Residues: CASSKSEEGGDTQYF.

The chain recombines TRBV6-4 with TRBJ1-1; D remains unclear. This CDR3 has 12 residues. V lost 0 bases and J lost 6, with 5 bases in between. Germline V gene data show CDR1 as MRHNA and CDR2 as SNTAGT. This CDR3 is CASSDSGAEAFF. CDR3 sequence (DNA): TGTGCCAGCAGTGACTCGGGCGCTGAAGCTTTCTTT.

This clonotype was seen a handful of times. The chain is built from TRBV20-1 and TRBJ1-2; no clear D gene. Trimming pared 3 bases from V and 5 bases from J, leaving 7 bases between. The CDR3 is 11 residues long. CDR1 and CDR2 from the germline V gene are DFQATT and SNEGSKA (reference sequence). The CDR3 nucleotides are TGCAGTGCTAGTCTTTGGTATGGCTACACCTTC. It codes for CSASLWYGYTF.

The genes are TRBV7-9 and TRBJ2-7; tentatively, D is TRBD2 (6 bases). Germline V lookup: CDR1 SEHNR, CDR2 FQNEAQ (reference sequence). The CDR3 extends over 14 amino acids. V lost 6 bases and J 4 bases, leaving 16 bases between the germline ends. CDR3 protein: CASSFVLGGYEQYF. The CDR3 bases are TGTGCCAGCAGTTTCGTGCTCGGGGGTTACGAGCAGTACTTC.

CDR3 DNA sequence: TGTGCCACCAGCGGGAAGAGCTCCTACAATGAGCAGTTCTTC. It codes for CATSGKSSYNEQFF. The V gene is TRBV24-1, the J gene TRBJ2-1; D is perhaps TRBD2 (5 bases). Germline V CDR1 and CDR2: KGHDR, SFDVKD. Trimming left V 7 bases short and J 0 bases short, with 9 bases between. This CDR3 is built from 14 residues.

This sequence joins TRBV5-1 and TRBJ2-3, with D possibly matching TRBD2 (6 bases). Germline loops: CDR1 SGHRS, CDR2 YFSETQ. The CDR3 totals 15 residues. The V and J ends lost 5 bases and 6 bases respectively, with 19 bases between them. CDR3 loop: CASSKSPAGRDTQYF. In DNA, the CDR3 is TGCGCCAGCAGTAAGTCCCCTGCGGGGCGCGATACGCAGTATTTT.

This clonotype showed up just a few times. V is TRBV28 and J is TRBJ2-3; tentatively, D is TRBD2 (5 bases). There are 15 residues in the CDR3. Trimming left V 5 bases short and J 2 bases short, with 14 bases between. Per germline, CDR1 MDHEN and CDR2 SYDVKM. CDR3 in amino acids: CASSPPGSNTDTQYF. The CDR3, as DNA: TGTGCCAGCAGTCCGCCGGGGTCCAACACAGATACGCAGTATTTT.

The J gene is TRBJ1-5, the V gene TRBV29-1; 10 bases align to TRBD1. Germline values: CDR1 SQVTM, CDR2 ANQGSEA. The CDR3 contains 14 residues. Trimming removed 5 bases from V and 5 bases from J; junction bases left unmatched: 6. The CDR3 sequence is CSVNRQGADQPQHF. The CDR3 DNA reads as TGCAGCGTTAACCGACAGGGGGCGGATCAGCCCCAGCATTTT.

About this clonotype itself: One junction end does not reproduce the germline sequence, and a read error may be involved. The chain employs TRBV18 and TRBJ2-2; possibly TRBD2 for D (6 bases). The length of the CDR3 is 17 residues. Germline assignment: CDR1 KGHSH and CDR2 LQKENI. Here the CDR3 DNA reads TGTGCCAGCTCACCCCAATACAAGCGGGCGAAGACCGGGGAGCTGTTTTTT. Amino acid sequence: CASSPQYKRAKTGELFF.

The chain employs TRBV7-9 and TRBJ2-7; 9 bases are a match to TRBD1. Germline trimming cut 3 bases from V and 3 bases from J; bases unmatched to any gene: 3. Germline V gene sequence: CDR1 SEHNR, CDR2 FQNEAQ (reference sequence). The CDR3 is 14 amino acids. CDR3 amino acids: CASSFGTGNYEQYF. The CDR3 DNA reads TGTGCCAGCAGCTTCGGGACAGGGAACTACGAGCAGTACTTC.

In its sample, this clonotype was seen a few times. The chain carries TRBV7-2 and TRBJ1-1, with D perhaps matching TRBD1 (6 bases). Germline V lookup: CDR1 SGHTA, CDR2 FQGNSA. This CDR3 is built from 17 residues. V gave up 1 base and J gave up 2 bases, with 17 bases separating them. DNA for the CDR3: TGTGCCAGCAGCTTAGTCGTGGGCGGCAGGGGAAACACTGAAGCTTTCTTT. It is translated as CASSLVVGGRGNTEAFF.

J is TRBJ2-2 and V is TRBV4-1; D gene ambiguous. The germline gives CDR1 MGHRA, CDR2 YSYEKL. Trimming left V 2 bases short and J 4 bases short, with 11 bases between. There are 15 residues in the CDR3. The CDR3 here is CASSQRSLGTGELFF. CDR3 coding DNA: TGCGCCAGCAGCCAACGGTCCCTCGGCACCGGGGAGCTGTTTTTT.

The chain combines TRBV30 with TRBJ2-3; D is unclear. The CDR3 runs to 12 residues. Germline V gene sequence: CDR1 GTSNPN, CDR2 SVGIG (reference sequence). Trimming cost V 2 bases and J 9 bases, with 12 bases left between them. CDR3 DNA: TGTGCCTGGAGTCTGATCCTAGGGACGCAGTATTTT. Amino acids: CAWSLILGTQYF.

The J gene is TRBJ1-1, the V gene TRBV24-1; possible D gene TRBD1, 6 bases. V gave up 4 bases and J gave up 4 bases, with 9 bases separating them. The V gene's germline CDR1 is KGHDR and CDR2 SFDVKD. The CDR3 consists of 13 residues. CDR3 DNA: TGTGCCACCAGTGAACCACAGGGCACTGAAGCTTTCTTT. Its translation is CATSEPQGTEAFF.

The rearrangement joins TRBV7-2 to TRBJ1-4; the D is unclear. The CDR3 loop spans 14 amino acids. Germline V gives CDR1 SGHTA, CDR2 FQGNSA. Trimming removed 2 bases at V and 0 bases at J, with 4 bases between. DNA of the CDR3: TGTGCCAGCAGCTTATACGCAACTAATGAAAAACTGTTTTTT. Translating it yields CASSLYATNEKLFF.

This clonotype was seen only a few times. The chain carries TRBV21-1 and TRBJ2-1; TRBD2 was called by the table and not checked on the DNA. TRBV21-1 is deemed a pseudogene. The CDR3 has 16 residues. This CDR3 reads CASSNRTSGKRNEQFF. Here the CDR3 DNA reads TGTGCCAGCAGCAACCGGACTAGCGGGAAACGGAATGAGCAGTTCTTC.

In this sample, this clonotype turned up a few times. The CDR3 nucleotides are TGTGCCAGCAGCTTAGTGGGACTCGGCTCTGGGGAGCAGTACTTC. It codes for CASSLVGLGSGEQYF. This chain links TRBV7-9 with TRBJ2-7; D perhaps matches TRBD2 (6 bases). This CDR3 comprises 15 residues. Trimming shortened V by 1 base and J by 7 bases, and 17 bases separated the two germline ends. CDR1 is SEHNR and CDR2 is FQNEAQ in the germline V gene (reference sequence).

This rearrangement joins TRBV20-1 to TRBJ2-3; 8 bases match TRBD2. J gave up 1 base and V 3 bases, and 3 bases lay outside the gene matches. Germline CDR1 DFQATT, CDR2 SNEGSKA (reference sequence). The CDR3 runs 14 residues. CDR3 in DNA: TGCAGTGCTAGCGGGGGGGCCGGCACAGATACGCAGTATTTT. Protein product: CSASGGAGTDTQYF.